Listed below are T cell receptor beta chains from one sample, sequenced in a study of cytomegalovirus exposure and HLA in healthy donors. The assay was immunoSEQ multiplex PCR, and TCRdb's table has in-frame clones only and misses some. The data show over 55,000 clones, roughly nine tenths seen once. Sequencing was performed on PBMCs. The receptors come from a woman between 25 and 40 years old in good health and CMV-seropositive. The CDR3 runs from the conserved cysteine through the conserved F or W. D genes are given only for firm matches. Clone sizes are given selectively: once, few, many, or a class where the clone is expanded.

j_call clone_size d_call v_call cdr3_aa cdr3_nt
TRBJ2-5 NA TRBD2 TRBV6-1 CASSEGSGRHWYQETQYF TGTGCCAGCAGTGAAGGTAGCGGGAGGCACTGGTACCAAGAGACCCAGTACTTC
TRBJ2-3 NA TRBD2 TRBV5-1 CASSSGLAGTDTQYF TGCGCCAGCAGCTCGGGACTAGCGGGCACAGATACGCAGTATTTT
TRBJ2-1 NA TRBD1 TRBV11-1 CASSLTRDRAQFF TGTGCCAGCAGCTTAACCCGGGACAGAGCGCAGTTCTTC
TRBJ2-3 NA NA TRBV6-1 CASSEREADTQYF TGTGCCAGCAGTGAGAGGGAGGCAGATACGCAGTATTTT
TRBJ2-1 NA NA TRBV7-2 CASSLNQDNEQFF TGTGCCAGCAGCTTAAATCAGGACAATGAGCAGTTCTTC
TRBJ2-7 NA TRBD1 TRBV27 CASSLGPTGQGAPYEQYF TGTGCCAGCAGTTTAGGCCCTACCGGACAGGGGGCCCCGTACGAGCAGTACTTC
TRBJ1-5 NA TRBD1 TRBV6-1 CASTPGGGNQPQHF TGTGCCAGCACCCCAGGGGGTGGCAATCAGCCCCAGCATTTT
TRBJ2-7 NA TRBD2 TRBV2 CASSFAGAGEQYF TGTGCCAGCAGTTTTGCGGGAGCAGGGGAGCAGTACTTC
TRBJ2-7 NA NA TRBV21-1 CASSNRNRDTGSREQYF TGTGCCAGCAGCAATCGGAACAGGGATACCGGCTCGAGGGAGCAGTACTTC
TRBJ1-1 NA NA TRBV5-1 CASSPVNRVDTEAFF TGCGCCAGCAGCCCCGTTAACAGGGTGGACACTGAAGCTTTCTTT
TRBJ1-4 NA NA TRBV5-1 CASSPLGGPNNEKLFF TGCGCCAGCAGCCCCCTTGGTGGGCCAAATAATGAAAAACTGTTTTTT
TRBJ1-5 NA NA TRBV19 CASMGPEGRVINQPQHF TGTGCCAGTATGGGGCCGGAGGGGCGGGTAATCAATCAGCCCCAGCATTTT
TRBJ1-2 few TRBD1 TRBV29-1 CSVEGTGGGYTF TGCAGCGTTGAAGGGACAGGGGGCGGCTACACCTTC
TRBJ1-2 NA NA TRBV5-1 CASSLVGGLAGGYTF TGCGCCAGCAGCTTGGTCGGGGGACTTGCGGGTGGCTACACCTTC
TRBJ2-2 NA TRBD2 TRBV5-4 CASSKPLADTGELFF TGTGCCAGCAGCAAACCACTAGCGGACACCGGGGAGCTGTTTTTT
TRBJ1-2 NA TRBD1 TRBV7-8 CASSSTYRTGGAYGYTF TGTGCCAGCAGCTCCACATACCGGACAGGGGGCGCCTATGGCTACACCTTC
TRBJ2-1 NA TRBD1 TRBV15 CATSRARTGYNEQFF TGTGCCACCAGCAGAGCGCGGACAGGGTACAATGAGCAGTTCTTC
TRBJ2-1 NA NA TRBV19 CASSISPWAQQLYNEQFF TGTGCCAGTAGTATTTCCCCCTGGGCGCAACAGCTTTACAATGAGCAGTTCTTC
TRBJ1-6 once TRBD1 TRBV4-1 CASSRDRQGDNSPLHF TGCGCCAGCAGCCGAGATCGACAGGGGGACAATTCACCCCTCCACTTT
TRBJ1-1 NA NA TRBV27 CASSILQGAEAFF TGTGCCAGCAGTATTTTACAGGGCGCTGAAGCTTTCTTT
TRBJ2-2 NA NA TRBV9 CASSRGADFSTGELFF TGTGCCAGCAGCCGGGGGGCTGACTTCAGCACCGGGGAGCTGTTTTTT
TRBJ2-7 few NA TRBV5-1 CASSLLAAEQYF TGCGCCAGCAGCTTGTTAGCCGCCGAGCAGTACTTC
TRBJ1-3 NA NA TRBV11-2 CASSLAPTVTGNTIYF TGTGCCAGCAGCTTAGCCCCAACGGTCACTGGAAACACCATATATTTT
TRBJ1-3 once TRBD1 TRBV2 CASKTTGINGNTIYF TGTGCCAGCAAAACGACAGGGATAAATGGAAACACCATATATTTT
TRBJ1-1 NA TRBD1 TRBV11-2 CASSSTGADTEAFF TGTGCCAGCAGTTCAACAGGGGCGGACACTGAAGCTTTCTTT
TRBJ2-1 NA NA TRBV30 CAWNHGSFYDEQFF TGTGCCTGGAATCACGGGAGCTTCTACGATGAGCAGTTCTTC
TRBJ2-2 NA TRBD1 TRBV11-2 CASSLRGRITGELFF TGTGCCAGCAGCTTAAGGGGGCGCATCACCGGGGAGCTGTTTTTT
TRBJ1-5 NA NA TRBV5-1 CASSPDGGAQPQHF TGCGCCAGCAGCCCGGATGGGGGGGCCCAGCCCCAGCATTTT
TRBJ2-5 NA NA TRBV19 CAIYWVGRHPWEQYF TGTGCCATTTATTGGGTCGGGCGTCATCCGTGGGAGCAGTACTTC
TRBJ2-7 NA NA TRBV5-1 CASTQDKSGSYEQYF TGCGCCAGCACCCAGGACAAGTCGGGCTCCTACGAGCAGTACTTC
TRBJ1-2 NA NA TRBV2 CASSEYGDGYTF TGTGCCAGCAGTGAATACGGGGATGGCTACACCTTC
TRBJ1-5 NA NA TRBV28 CASSFGGGGNQPQHF TGTGCCAGCAGTTTTGGGGGGGGAGGCAATCAGCCCCAGCATTTT
TRBJ2-3 NA TRBD2 TRBV5-1 CASSLRASGNVDTQYF TGCGCCAGTAGCTTGAGGGCTAGCGGGAATGTAGATACGCAGTATTTT
TRBJ2-2 NA NA TRBV27 CASSLFAGPPTRTGELFF TGTGCCAGCAGTTTATTTGCGGGTCCCCCCACTCGGACCGGGGAGCTGTTTTTT
TRBJ2-7 NA NA TRBV18 CASSPIHGGSRYEQYF TGTGCCAGCTCACCAATTCATGGGGGGTCTAGGTACGAGCAGTACTTC
TRBJ2-3 few TRBD2 TRBV19 CASRSLSSGSTDTQYF TGTGCCAGTAGATCCCTATCTAGCGGATCTACAGATACGCAGTATTTT